The sequence of this T cell receptor (beta chain) was determined in a study of T-cell memory formation after mild COVID-19. The study, taken as a whole, reports: Of the contracting clones, CD4+ ones lay mainly in CM and EM, and CD8+ ones in EMRA. In pre-infection memory, a portion of responding clones appeared, which suggested that cross-reactive memory joined.

In regard to this clonotype: The target antigen is unknown.

5'RACE with constant-segment primers built TCRalpha and TCRbeta cDNA libraries with UMIs. TCRdb analysed the 5' RACE reads with MiXCR anew, one entry per CDR3 protein. The data show some 350,000 distinct CDR3 sequences, about an eighth seen once. Germline assignment: CDR1 SEHNR and CDR2 FQNEAQ (reference sequence). The CDR3 loop spans 13 amino acids. Deletions cut 5 bases from V and 3 bases from J, with 10 bases between. V and J are TRBV7-9 and TRBJ1-2; perhaps TRBD1 as D (6 bases). This clonotype was obtained from a man younger than 30 who had mild COVID-19 (a few samples of this study predate the infection). Cell type and time point are not known. Sequencing was done on a sample of PBMCs or a T cell subset sorted from them (not recorded which). Here the CDR3 reads CASSRTEDYGYTF. In DNA form, the CDR3 reads TGTGCCAGCAGCCGGACAGAGGACTATGGCTACACCTTC.